The rows below give T cell receptor beta chains drawn from one sample of a study of shared clonotypes between healthy human individuals. The repertoire was sequenced with immunoSEQ multiplex PCR; TCRdb's copy has only in-frame clones and lacks some. The sample includes approximately 940,000 clones, approximately 76% of them seen just once. The material sequenced was memory CD4+ T cells sorted from blood. These receptors were collected from a man aged 18 to 29 in good health. CDR3s include the opening cysteine and the closing phenylalanine or tryptophan. A D gene is named only where the DNA matches it firmly. Part of the rows lack a size; the others show once, few, many or a class for expanded clones.

TRBD1	TRBV28	TRBJ2-7	.	CASIPQGLSGEQYF	TGTGCCAGCATTCCACAGGGGCTATCGGGCGAGCAGTACTTC
.	TRBV4-3	TRBJ2-1	.	CASSRSGGGSYNEQFF	TGCGCCAGCAGCCGCTCGGGGGGCGGTTCCTACAATGAGCAGTTCTTC
TRBD2	TRBV7-9	TRBJ2-5	.	CASSNAAAGGTQYF	TGTGCCAGCAGCAACGCCGCGGCGGGGGGAACCCAGTACTTC
TRBD1	TRBV2	TRBJ1-5	.	CASRGQGEGQPQHF	TGTGCCAGCAGGGGACAGGGGGAGGGTCAGCCCCAGCATTTT
TRBD1	TRBV7-9	TRBJ1-3	few	CASSTGTASGNTMYF	TGTGCCAGCAGCACCGGGACAGCAAGTGGAAACACCATGTATTTT
TRBD2	TRBV6-5	TRBJ2-5	.	CASSTSGGGEETQYF	TGTGCCAGCAGTACTAGCGGGGGGGGCGAAGAGACCCAGTACTTC
.	TRBV25-1	TRBJ1-2	.	CASSDGGGNYGYTF	TGTGCCAGCAGTGATGGGGGGGGCAACTATGGCTACACCTTC
.	TRBV10-3	TRBJ2-3	.	CATGTGAGGTDTQYF	TGTGCCACCGGAACCGGGGCCGGCGGCACAGATACGCAGTATTTT
TRBD2	TRBV5-1	TRBJ2-7	.	CASSFSSGPSHYEQYF	TGCGCCAGCAGCTTCTCTAGCGGTCCAAGCCACTACGAGCAGTACTTC
.	TRBV27	TRBJ1-2	.	CASSPREHNYGYTF	TGTGCCAGCAGTCCCAGGGAGCATAACTATGGCTACACCTTC
.	TRBV6-1	TRBJ2-6	many	CASSEYGHSWPGANVLTF	TGTGCCAGCAGTGAATACGGGCACAGTTGGCCTGGGGCCAACGTCCTGACTTTC
.	TRBV28	TRBJ1-1	once	CASQGSDSLNTEAFF	TGTGCCTCCCAGGGCTCGGACAGCCTGAACACTGAAGCTTTCTTT
.	TRBV10-3	TRBJ1-1	.	CAITRAGSTEAFF	TGTGCCATCACTCGGGCAGGGAGCACTGAAGCTTTCTTT
TRBD2	TRBV5-1	TRBJ2-1	.	CASSLRTSGTEQFF	TGCGCCAGCAGCCTACGGACTAGCGGGACTGAGCAGTTCTTC
TRBD2	TRBV5-4	TRBJ2-3	once	CASSSGTSGIDTQYF	TGTGCCAGCAGCTCCGGGACTAGCGGGATTGATACGCAGTATTTT
.	TRBV5-1	TRBJ2-6	.	CASSLDGGSGANVLTF	TGCGCCAGCAGTCTGGATGGGGGCTCTGGGGCCAACGTCCTGACTTTC
.	TRBV6-1	TRBJ2-1	.	CASSERGRGNEQFF	TGTGCCAGCAGTGAACGGGGCCGCGGTAATGAGCAGTTCTTC
.	TRBV28	TRBJ1-1	.	CASSPTGTGNTEAFF	TGTGCCAGCAGCCCGACCGGGACGGGGAACACTGAAGCTTTCTTT
TRBD2	TRBV2	TRBJ2-1	.	CASTGQAGGSGEQFF	TGTGCCAGCACCGGTCAAGCGGGAGGGTCTGGGGAGCAGTTCTTC
.	TRBV29-1	TRBJ1-1	.	CSAEGGFDLEAFF	TGCAGCGCCGAAGGCGGGTTCGATCTTGAAGCTTTCTTT
.	TRBV7-9	TRBJ2-5	.	CASSQGSLGETQYF	TGTGCCAGCAGCCAAGGGAGCCTCGGGGAGACCCAGTACTTC
.	TRBV5-6	TRBJ2-5	.	CASISNLGKETQYF	TGTGCCAGCATCTCTAATCTGGGGAAAGAGACCCAGTACTTC